This TCR beta chain is drawn from a study of cytomegalovirus exposure and HLA in healthy donors. Remarks on this clone: Antigen specificity is unknown.

V was shortened by 6 bases and J by 0 bases, with 7 bases between the two germline ends. The CDR3 runs to 12 residues. Germline CDR1 reads SQVTM; CDR2 reads ANQGSEA. Overall study findings and caveats: In a later analysis, V- and J-gene trimming of beta chains associated with a DCLRE1C missense variant, replicated independently. Productive rates of about 90% or about 30% were seen for most TCR beta V segments in an earlier analysis. The Asian-associated ancestry cluster reportedly had fewer N-insertions than the approximately 700-donor mean in a later analysis.

With 60 Vbeta and 13 Jbeta primers, the PCR was carried out. Original methodology: Unique TCR beta chains totaled some 80 million in a later count, with about 11 million of them shared. Some clones are missing from TCRdb's copy, which holds only in-frame ones; the method was immunoSEQ multiplex PCR. Clonal size and the V and J genes are those of that table, whereas D and trimming came from the DNA. The sample totals around 75,000 clones. The TCR originated in a man between 45 and 60 years old in good health and CMV-seropositive. J is TRBJ2-3 and V is TRBV29-1; D gene ambiguous. Sequencing used PBMCs. CDR3: CSVEESTDTQYF. DNA for the CDR3: TGCAGCGTAGAGGAAAGCACAGATACGCAGTATTTT.